This TCR beta chain was sequenced in a study of cytomegalovirus exposure and HLA in healthy donors. Though probably carrying unrecorded immune exposures, donors were nominally healthy at sampling. Whole-study findings and limits: At a 0.05 false discovery rate, a later analysis found 18,000 or so TCR beta sequences to be associated with HLA alleles. In a later analysis, TCR association rates varied by HLA locus: DRB1 most, HLA-C fewest.

Of note for this clone: The antigen remains unidentified.

PCR amplification relied on 60 Vbeta primers (plus 13 Jbeta primers). The assay was immunoSEQ multiplex PCR, and TCRdb's table has in-frame clones only and misses some. The specimen's table records about 100,000 clones. The germline V gene has CDR1 MNHNS and CDR2 SASEGT. The V and J ends lost 6 bases and 6 bases, in that order; junction bases with no gene match: 10. The CDR3 extends over 15 amino acids. This clonotype was obtained from a girl aged 5 to 17 in good health and CMV-seropositive. The sample comprised PBMCs. This chain links TRBV6-1 with TRBJ1-2; TRBD1 agrees at 10 bases. The CDR3: CASSNPGTGANGYTF. CDR3 nucleotide sequence: TGTGCCAGCAGCAACCCCGGGACAGGGGCAAATGGCTACACCTTC.